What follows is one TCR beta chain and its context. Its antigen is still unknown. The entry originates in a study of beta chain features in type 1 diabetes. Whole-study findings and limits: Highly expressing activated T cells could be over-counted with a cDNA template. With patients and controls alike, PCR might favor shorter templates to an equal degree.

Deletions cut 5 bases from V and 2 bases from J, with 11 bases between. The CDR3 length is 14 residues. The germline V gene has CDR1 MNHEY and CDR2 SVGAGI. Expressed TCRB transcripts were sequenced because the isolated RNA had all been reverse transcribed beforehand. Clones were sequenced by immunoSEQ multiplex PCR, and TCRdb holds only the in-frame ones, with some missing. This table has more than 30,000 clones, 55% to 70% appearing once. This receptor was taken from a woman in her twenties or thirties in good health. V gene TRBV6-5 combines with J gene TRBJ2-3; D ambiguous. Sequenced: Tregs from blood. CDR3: CASSRSRITDTQYF. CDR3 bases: TGTGCCAGCAGTCGGAGTCGGATCACAGATACGCAGTATTTT.